Sequencing of this T cell receptor beta chain was carried out in a study of T cell repertoires in cytomegalovirus infection. Turning to the study itself: Well-studied HLA-B-restricted CMV epitopes were used in the study alongside recently identified HLA-C-restricted ones. It was the public TCR beta signatures that indicated both CMV infection and matching HLA type. Whole-study results and caveats: HLA-C-restricted CMV clonotypes gave the most frequent clonotype in two of eight donors. Pooled public TCR beta family frequency picked out CMV carriers with the relevant HLA.

The trim removed 8 bases at V and 0 bases at J, leaving 8 bases unmatched. Germline CDR1 is SNHLY and CDR2 is FYNNEI. The CDR3 consists of 15 residues. About this clonotype itself: The target antigen is unknown.

From the reads, TCRdb called clonotypes with MiXCR, one entry per CDR3 protein. The table has roughly 920,000 distinct CDR3 sequences, 30% to 40% seen once. The V and J genes are TRBV2 and TRBJ1-1, with 8 bases matching TRBD1. This TCR was recovered from a human donor in good health (CMV status not recorded). Some clones in this sample may be carry-over from other donors' samples. The input for sequencing was cultured CD8+ T cells from PBMCs, taken from culture after CMV antigen stimulation. CDR3 nucleotide sequence: TGTGCCAGCGAACACTGGACAGGGCTGAACACTGAAGCTTTCTTT. Encoded protein: CASEHWTGLNTEAFF.